The present TCR beta chain was sequenced within a study of tissue T cells after allogeneic stem cell transplantation. Findings and caveats of the study: TCR repertoires tracked anatomic similarity, regardless of disease or transplant status. Across patients, clones rarely overlapped, yet motif clusters were shared tissue-specifically. Limitations included a small, clinically heterogeneous cohort and limited sampling depth.

Assay used: immunoSEQ multiplex PCR; TCRdb lists only in-frame clones, some missing. The sample lists about 21,000 clones; over 60% were seen once. CDR3 length: 14 residues. With V trimmed by 0 bases and J by 3 bases, 1 base remained unmatched. CDR1 GKSSPN and CDR2 SITVG come from the germline V gene. About this clone: Its antigen remains unknown. The gene names here belong to mouse. The CDR3 extends 1 residue past the end of the read, so its final part is completed from the germline J gene. Other DNA sequences in the sample encode the same CDR3.

The TCR sequence derives from a female BALB/c mouse in good health. MHC haplotype of the mouse line: H2-d. Specimen: spleen. The chain recombines TRBV31 with TRBJ2-3, with TRBD2 matching over 9 bases. CDR3 sequence: CAWSLGTGAETLYF. The sequenced CDR3 bases are TGTGCCTGGAGTCTGGGGACTGGGGCAGAAACGCTGTAT.